Sequencing of this T cell receptor beta chain was carried out in a study of cytomegalovirus exposure and HLA in healthy donors. Points from the study as a whole: Earlier analysis looked at TCR beta V segments, and most were productive about 90% or about 30% of the time.

Primers included in the PCR were 60 Vbeta and 13 Jbeta primers. The data were produced by immunoSEQ multiplex PCR, yet TCRdb's version contains in-frame clones alone and is incomplete. The sample records 200,000 or so clones, roughly 77% being singletons. Germline V lookup: CDR1 LNHDA, CDR2 SQIVND (reference sequence). V was trimmed by 7 bases and J by 0 bases, leaving 13 bases between them. The CDR3 consists of 15 residues. As for this clone: Its antigen remains unknown.

The sequenced material came from PBMCs. The receptor was derived from a male donor in good health and CMV-seropositive. V gene TRBV19 combines with J gene TRBJ1-5; maybe TRBD1 (5 bases). In nucleotides, the CDR3 is TGTGCCAGTAACCCTCAGGGAAGTAGCAATCAGCCCCAGCATTTT. This sequence encodes CASNPQGSSNQPQHF.